The next 5 T cell receptor beta chains were all read from a single sample in a study of monozygotic twins with inflammatory bowel disease. TCRdb reprocessed the 5' RACE reads, keeping one entry per CDR3 protein, no DNA. This sample lists about 330,000 distinct CDR3 sequences; its ten largest clones have approximately 2%. Sequenced: blood. Receptors originate from a human donor with ulcerative colitis or Crohn's disease, or a healthy co-twin of an affected twin (not recorded which).

The chain joins TRBV25-1 to TRBJ1-4; the TCRdb call, TRBD1, lacks DNA for checking. This CDR3 contains 15 residues. Germline V gives CDR1 MGHDK, CDR2 SYGVNS. CDR3 sequence reads: CASSDPGTGDEKLFF.

The J gene is TRBJ2-5, the V gene TRBV7-9; no DNA is available, so the TRBD1 call from TCRdb remains unchecked. Germline loops: CDR1 SEHNR, CDR2 FQNEAQ (reference sequence). This CDR3 contains 13 residues. The CDR3 loop is CASSYGQGETQYF.

This rearrangement joins TRBV15 to TRBJ1-1; the TRBD1 assignment by TCRdb is unverifiable without DNA. Germline V gene data show CDR1 as LNHNV and CDR2 as YYDKDF (reference sequence). This CDR3 contains 16 residues. CDR3 amino acids: CATSRGRGEGNTEAFF.

The rearrangement uses TRBV27 and TRBJ2-3; TCRdb indicates TRBD1, and absent DNA this call remains unverified. CDR3 length: 17 amino acids. The germline gives CDR1 MNHEY, CDR2 SMNVEV (reference sequence). The CDR3 reads CASSPYTRDGGGDTQYF.

The chain couples TRBV6-1 to TRBJ1-1; the D call from TCRdb, TRBD1, cannot be confirmed without DNA. CDR3 length: 15 residues. CDR1 and CDR2 from the germline V gene are MNHNS and SASEGT. CDR3 sequence reads: CASSIGRTATPEAFF.